This T cell receptor beta chain was retrieved from a study of blood T cell repertoires in COVID-19. Overall study context: Sites in the United States, Italy and Spain provided acute and convalescent COVID-19 samples. T cells, B-cell-depleted T cells, or PBMCs provided the cDNA or gDNA that served as material.

In the original analysis: Amplification of reference gene primers was used by the study to estimate nucleated cell counts. The data were produced by immunoSEQ multiplex PCR, yet TCRdb's version contains in-frame clones alone and is incomplete. V and J calls and clone size come straight from that table; D and trimming were deduced from the DNA. The sample consists of tens of thousands of clones, more than 85% of them appearing once. CDR3 length equals 15 residues. Looked up from germline, CDR1 is SGHRS and CDR2 is YFSETQ. V was trimmed by 4 bases and J by 7 bases, leaving 21 bases between them. The chain employs TRBV5-1 and TRBJ2-7, with D uncertain. This TCR derives from a woman in her forties or fifties with acute COVID-19. The source material was PBMCs or T cells enriched from blood (not recorded which). CDR3 in amino acids: CASSPPGSLAWEQYF. CDR3 bases: TGCGCCAGCAGCCCCCCCGGGTCGCTCGCCTGGGAGCAGTACTTC.